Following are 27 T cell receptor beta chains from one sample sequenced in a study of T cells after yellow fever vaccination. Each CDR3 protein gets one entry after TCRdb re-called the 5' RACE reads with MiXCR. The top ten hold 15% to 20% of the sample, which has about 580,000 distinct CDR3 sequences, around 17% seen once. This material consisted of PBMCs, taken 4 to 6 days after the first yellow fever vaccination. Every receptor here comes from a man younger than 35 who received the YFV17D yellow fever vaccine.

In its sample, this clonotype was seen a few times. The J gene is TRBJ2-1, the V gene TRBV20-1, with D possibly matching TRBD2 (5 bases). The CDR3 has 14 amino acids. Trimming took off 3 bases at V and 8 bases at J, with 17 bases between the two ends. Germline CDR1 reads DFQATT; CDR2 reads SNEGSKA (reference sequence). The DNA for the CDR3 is TGCAGTGCTAGTACTAGGACCTCGCGGCATGAGCAGTTCTTC. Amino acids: CSASTRTSRHEQFF.

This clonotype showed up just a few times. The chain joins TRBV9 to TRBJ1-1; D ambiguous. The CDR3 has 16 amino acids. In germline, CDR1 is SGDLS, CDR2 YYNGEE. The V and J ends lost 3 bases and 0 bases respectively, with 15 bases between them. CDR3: CASSARGKGLNTEAFF. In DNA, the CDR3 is TGTGCCAGCAGCGCTCGGGGAAAGGGATTGAACACTGAAGCTTTCTTT.

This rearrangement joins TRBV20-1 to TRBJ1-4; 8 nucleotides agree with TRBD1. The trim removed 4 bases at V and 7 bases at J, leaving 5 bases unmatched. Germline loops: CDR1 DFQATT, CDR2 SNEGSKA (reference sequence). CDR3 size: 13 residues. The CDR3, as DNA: TGCAGTGCTAACTTACAGGGGGTTGAAAAACTGTTTTTT. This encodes CSANLQGVEKLFF.

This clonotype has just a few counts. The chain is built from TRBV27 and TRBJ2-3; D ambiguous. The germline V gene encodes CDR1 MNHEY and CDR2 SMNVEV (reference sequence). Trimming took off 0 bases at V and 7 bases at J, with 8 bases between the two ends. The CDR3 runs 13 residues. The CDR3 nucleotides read TGTGCCAGCAGTTTATCGGTCCTACATACGCAGTATTTT. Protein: CASSLSVLHTQYF.

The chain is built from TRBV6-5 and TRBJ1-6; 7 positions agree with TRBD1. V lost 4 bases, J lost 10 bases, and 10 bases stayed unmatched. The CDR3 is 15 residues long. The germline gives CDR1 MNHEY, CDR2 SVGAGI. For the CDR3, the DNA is TGTGCCAGCAGTTGGACCAGGACAGGTCCCTCACCCCTCCACTTT. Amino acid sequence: CASSWTRTGPSPLHF.

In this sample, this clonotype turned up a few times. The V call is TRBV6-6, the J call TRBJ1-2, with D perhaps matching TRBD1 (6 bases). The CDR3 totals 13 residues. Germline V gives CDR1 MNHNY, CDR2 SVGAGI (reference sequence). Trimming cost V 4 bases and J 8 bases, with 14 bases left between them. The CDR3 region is CASSSWDNDGYTF. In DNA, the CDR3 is TGTGCCAGCAGTTCCTGGGACAACGACGGCTACACCTTC.

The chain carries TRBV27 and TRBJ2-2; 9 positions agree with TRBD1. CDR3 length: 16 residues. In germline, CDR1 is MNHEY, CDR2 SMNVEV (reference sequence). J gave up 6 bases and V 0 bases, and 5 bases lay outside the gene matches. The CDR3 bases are TGTGCCAGCAGTTTATCCGGGACAGGGTCCGCCGGGGAGCTGTTTTTT. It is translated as CASSLSGTGSAGELFF.

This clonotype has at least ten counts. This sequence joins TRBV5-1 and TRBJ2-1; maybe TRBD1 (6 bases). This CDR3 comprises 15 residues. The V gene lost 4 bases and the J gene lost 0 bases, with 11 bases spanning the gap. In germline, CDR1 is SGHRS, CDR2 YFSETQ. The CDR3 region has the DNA TGCGCCAGCAGCGATGGACAGAGCTCCTACAATGAGCAGTTCTTC. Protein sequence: CASSDGQSSYNEQFF.

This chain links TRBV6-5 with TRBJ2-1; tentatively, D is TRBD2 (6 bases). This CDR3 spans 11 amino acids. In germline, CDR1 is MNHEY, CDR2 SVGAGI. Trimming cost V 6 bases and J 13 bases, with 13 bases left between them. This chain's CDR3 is CASSHSGVQFF. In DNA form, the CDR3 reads TGTGCCAGCAGCCACTCGGGAGTTCAGTTCTTC.

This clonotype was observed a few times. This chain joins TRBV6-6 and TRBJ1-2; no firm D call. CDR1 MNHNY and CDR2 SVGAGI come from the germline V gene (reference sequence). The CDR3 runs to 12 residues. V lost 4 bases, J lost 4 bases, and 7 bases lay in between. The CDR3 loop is CASSSTTYGYTF. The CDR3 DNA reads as TGTGCCAGCAGTTCCACGACCTATGGCTACACCTTC.

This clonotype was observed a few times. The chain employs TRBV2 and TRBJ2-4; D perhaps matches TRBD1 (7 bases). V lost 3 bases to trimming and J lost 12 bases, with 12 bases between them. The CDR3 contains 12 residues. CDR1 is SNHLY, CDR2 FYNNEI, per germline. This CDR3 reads CASSEDRRGQYF. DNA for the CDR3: TGTGCCAGCAGTGAGGACAGGAGGGGTCAGTACTTC. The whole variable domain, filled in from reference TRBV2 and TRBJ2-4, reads EPEVTQTPSHQVTQMGQEVILRCVPISNHLYFYWYRQILGQKVEFLVSFYNNEISEKSEIFDDQFSVERPDGSNFTLKIRSTKLEDSAMYFCASSEDRRGQYFGAGTRLSVL.

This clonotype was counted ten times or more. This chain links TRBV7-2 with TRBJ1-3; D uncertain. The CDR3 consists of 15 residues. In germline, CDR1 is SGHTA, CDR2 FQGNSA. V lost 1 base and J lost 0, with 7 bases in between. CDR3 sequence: CASSLDSLSGNTIYF. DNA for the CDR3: TGTGCCAGCAGCTTAGACAGCCTCTCTGGAAACACCATATATTTT.

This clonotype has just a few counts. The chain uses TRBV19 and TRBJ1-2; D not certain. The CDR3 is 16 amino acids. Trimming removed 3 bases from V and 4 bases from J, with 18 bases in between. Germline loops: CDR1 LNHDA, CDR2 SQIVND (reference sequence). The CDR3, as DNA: TGTGCCAGTAGTATCTTTCGGGGAACTCAACTCTATGGCTACACCTTC. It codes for CASSIFRGTQLYGYTF.

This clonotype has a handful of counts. In DNA, the CDR3 is TGTGCCAGCAGCACGACTAGCGGGGGGGCCCTAGATACGCAGTATTTT. As protein: CASSTTSGGALDTQYF. The V and J genes are TRBV7-2 and TRBJ2-3; 14 bases map to TRBD2. Germline lookup yields CDR1 SGHTA and CDR2 FQGNSA. The CDR3 runs 16 residues. V lost 5 bases, J lost 5 bases, and 6 bases stayed unmatched.

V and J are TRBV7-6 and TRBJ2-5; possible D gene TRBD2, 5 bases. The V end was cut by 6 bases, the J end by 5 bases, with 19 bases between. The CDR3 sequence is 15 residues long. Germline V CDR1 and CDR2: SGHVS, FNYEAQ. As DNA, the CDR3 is TGTGCCAGCAGACCGACCGGGAACGAGTGGGAGACCCAGTACTTC. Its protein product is CASRPTGNEWETQYF.

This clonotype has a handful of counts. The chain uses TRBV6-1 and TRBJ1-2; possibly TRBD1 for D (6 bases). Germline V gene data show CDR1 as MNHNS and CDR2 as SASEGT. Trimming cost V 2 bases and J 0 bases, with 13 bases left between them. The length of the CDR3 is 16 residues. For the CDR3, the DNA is TGTGCCAGCAGTGAACCCGGGGGGGCTTCTAACTATGGCTACACCTTC. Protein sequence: CASSEPGGASNYGYTF.

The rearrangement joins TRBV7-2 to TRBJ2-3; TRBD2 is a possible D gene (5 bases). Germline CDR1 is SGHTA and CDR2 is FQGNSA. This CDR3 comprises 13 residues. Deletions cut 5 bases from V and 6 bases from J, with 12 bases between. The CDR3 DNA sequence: TGTGCCAGCAGCCGCACCAGGAGGGATACGCAGTATTTT. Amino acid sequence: CASSRTRRDTQYF. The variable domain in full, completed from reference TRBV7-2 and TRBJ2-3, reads GAGVSQSPSNKVTEKGKDVELRCDPISGHTALYWYRQSLGQGLEFLIYFQGNSAPDKSGLPSDRFSAERTGGSVSTLTIQRTQQEDSAVYLCASSRTRRDTQYFGPGTRLTVL.

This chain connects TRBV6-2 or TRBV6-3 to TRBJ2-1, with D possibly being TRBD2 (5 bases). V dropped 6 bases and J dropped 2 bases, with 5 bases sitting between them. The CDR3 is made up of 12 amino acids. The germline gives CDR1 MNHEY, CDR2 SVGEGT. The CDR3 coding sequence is TGTGCCAGCAGGACTACCTACAATGAGCAGTTCTTC. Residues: CASRTTYNEQFF.

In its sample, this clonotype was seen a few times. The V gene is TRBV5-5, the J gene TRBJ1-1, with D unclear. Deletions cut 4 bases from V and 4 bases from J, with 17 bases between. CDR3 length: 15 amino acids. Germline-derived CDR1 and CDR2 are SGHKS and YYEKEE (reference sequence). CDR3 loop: CASSPTAVRTTEAFF. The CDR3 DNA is TGTGCCAGCAGCCCAACAGCTGTCCGGACCACTGAAGCTTTCTTT.

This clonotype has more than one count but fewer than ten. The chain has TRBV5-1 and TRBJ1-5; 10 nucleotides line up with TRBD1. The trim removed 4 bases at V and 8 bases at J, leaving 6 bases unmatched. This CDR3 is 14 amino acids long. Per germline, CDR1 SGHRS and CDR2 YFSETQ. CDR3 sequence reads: CASSLTGTGEPQHF. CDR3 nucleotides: TGCGCCAGCAGCCTAACCGGGACAGGGGAGCCCCAGCATTTT.

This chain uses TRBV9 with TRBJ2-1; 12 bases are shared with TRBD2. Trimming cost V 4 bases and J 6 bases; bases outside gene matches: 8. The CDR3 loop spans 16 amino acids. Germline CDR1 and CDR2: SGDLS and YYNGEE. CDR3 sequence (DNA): TGTGCCAGCAGCCCTCGCCCTAGCGGGGGGGGCAATGAGCAGTTCTTC. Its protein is CASSPRPSGGGNEQFF.

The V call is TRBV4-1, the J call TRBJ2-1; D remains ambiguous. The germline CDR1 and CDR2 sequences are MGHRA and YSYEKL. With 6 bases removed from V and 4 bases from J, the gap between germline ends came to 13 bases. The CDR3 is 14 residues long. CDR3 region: CASRDWGFYNEQFF. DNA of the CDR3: TGCGCCAGCAGGGATTGGGGATTTTACAATGAGCAGTTCTTC.

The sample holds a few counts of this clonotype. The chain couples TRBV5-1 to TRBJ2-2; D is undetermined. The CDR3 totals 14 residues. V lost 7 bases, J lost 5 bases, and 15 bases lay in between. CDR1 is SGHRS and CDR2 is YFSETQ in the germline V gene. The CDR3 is CASAAVVGTGELFF. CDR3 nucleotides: TGCGCCAGCGCCGCCGTAGTTGGAACCGGGGAGCTGTTTTTT.

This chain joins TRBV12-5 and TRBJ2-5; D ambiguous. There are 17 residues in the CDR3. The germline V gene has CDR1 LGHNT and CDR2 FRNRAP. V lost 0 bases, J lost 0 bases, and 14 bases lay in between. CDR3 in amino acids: CASGLVLGFLNQETQYF. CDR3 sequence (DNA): TGTGCTAGTGGTTTGGTACTGGGGTTTTTGAACCAAGAGACCCAGTACTTC.

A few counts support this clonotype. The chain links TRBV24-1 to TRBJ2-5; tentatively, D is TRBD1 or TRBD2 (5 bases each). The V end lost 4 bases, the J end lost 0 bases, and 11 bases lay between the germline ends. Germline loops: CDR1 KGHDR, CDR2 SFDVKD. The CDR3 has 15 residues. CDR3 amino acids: CATSEGTRDQETQYF. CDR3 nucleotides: TGTGCCACCAGTGAGGGGACCAGGGACCAAGAGACCCAGTACTTC.

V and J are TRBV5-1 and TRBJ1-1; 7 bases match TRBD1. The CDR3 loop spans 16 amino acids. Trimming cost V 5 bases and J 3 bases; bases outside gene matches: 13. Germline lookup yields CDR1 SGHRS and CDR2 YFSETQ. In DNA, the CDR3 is TGCGCCAGCAGAGCGCCCCCAGGGGGTATGGACACTGAAGCTTTCTTT. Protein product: CASRAPPGGMDTEAFF.

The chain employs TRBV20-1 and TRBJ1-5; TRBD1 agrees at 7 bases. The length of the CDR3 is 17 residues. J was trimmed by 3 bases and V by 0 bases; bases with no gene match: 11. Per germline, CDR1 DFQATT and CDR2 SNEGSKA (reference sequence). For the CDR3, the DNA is TGCAGTGCTAGAGACTTCAGGCAGGGGGTATTCAATCAGCCCCAGCATTTT. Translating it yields CSARDFRQGVFNQPQHF.